Here is one TCR beta chain with its context. The CDR3 is 17 amino acids. With 1 base removed from V and 0 bases from J, the gap between germline ends came to 13 bases. Germline values: CDR1 SGHTA, CDR2 FQGNSA. This sample was taken from a study of control samples from healthy donors and cancer patients. The method was immunoSEQ multiplex PCR; TCRdb's version includes in-frame clones alone and lacks a portion of them. The repertoire consists of 170,000 or so clones, with roughly 94% occurring once and the leading ten covering more than 1.1%. The sample comprised blood. The sequence was collected from a woman between 18 and 30 years old in good health. The rearrangement uses TRBV7-2 and TRBJ1-3; D gene ambiguous. The CDR3 coding sequence is TGTGCCAGCAGCTTAGATTCAGCGGCCGTCTCTGGAAACACCATATATTTT. Translation gives CASSLDSAAVSGNTIYF.